The 25 T cell receptor beta chains listed next were all sequenced from one sample in a study of neoadjuvant anti-PD-1 for oral cavity cancer (dated by TCRdb to about 2021). Library construction relied on the immunoSEQ multiplex PCR assay. The immuneACCESS repertoire file appears here via TCRdb, limited to in-frame rearrangements. These files lack a portion of the clones; in checked studies, under half of the deficit traces to unresolved V genes, and the cause of the others is not known. The table for this sample lists 13,000 to 15,000 clones; roughly 71% of them were counted only once. The biggest ten clones account for under 3% of the sample. Read against the paper, the sample's time point label means: before neoadjuvant nivolumab. Sample: PBMCs, taken before nivolumab (anti-PD-1) treatment. Receptors originate from a person between 40 and 85 years old with oral cavity squamous cell carcinoma.

The chain employs TRBV9 and TRBJ2-7, with 9 bases aligning to TRBD2. There are 15 residues in the CDR3. The V gene's germline CDR1 is SGDLS and CDR2 YYNGEE. Unmatched junction bases numbered 12, after V lost 5 bases and J lost 6 bases. The CDR3 here is CASSKFPGLASEQYF. CDR3 DNA: TGTGCCAGCAGTAAATTTCCGGGACTAGCATCCGAGCAGTACTTC.

The count of this clone is one. The chain employs TRBV19 and TRBJ2-1; D unclear. The CDR3 contains 13 residues. From germline, CDR1 is LNHDA and CDR2 SQIVND (reference sequence). V was shortened by 6 bases and J by 3 bases, with 9 bases between the two germline ends. The CDR3 region is CASSPRIYNEQFF. The CDR3 DNA reads as TGTGCCAGTAGCCCACGGATCTACAATGAGCAGTTCTTC. Variable domain in full (rest from reference TRBV19 and TRBJ2-1): DGGITQSPKYLFRKEGQNVTLSCEQNLNHDAMYWYRQDPGQGLRLIYYSQIVNDFQKGDIAEGYSVSREKKESFPLTVTSAQKNPTAFYLCASSPRIYNEQFFGPGTRLTVL.

The rearrangement uses TRBV30 and TRBJ2-3; 8 bases are shared with TRBD1. The CDR3 covers 12 residues. The germline V gene encodes CDR1 GTSNPN and CDR2 SVGIG (reference sequence). With V trimmed by 5 bases and J by 6 bases, 4 bases remained unmatched. The CDR3 sequence is CAWDSGGDTQYF. The DNA for the CDR3 is TGTGCCTGGGACTCAGGGGGCGATACGCAGTATTTT.

This clone has only a few counts. V gene TRBV27 combines with J gene TRBJ2-5, with 7 positions matching TRBD2. The CDR3 is made up of 16 amino acids. The V gene end was trimmed by 5 bases and the J gene end by 5 bases; junction bases not matched to a gene: 14. Germline lookup yields CDR1 MNHEY and CDR2 SMNVEV (reference sequence). CDR3 nucleotide sequence: TGTGCCAGCAGTCAGGGACGTGCGGGGGTGGGGGAGACCCAGTACTTC. Protein: CASSQGRAGVGETQYF.

The V gene is TRBV29-1, the J gene TRBJ1-2; 7 bases align to TRBD1. Trimming at V came to 7 bases and at J to 2 bases, leaving 10 bases not matched to a gene. The CDR3 contains 14 residues. CDR1 and CDR2 (germline): SQVTM, ANQGSEA. The CDR3 protein is CSASSSTGNYGYTF. The CDR3 nucleotides read TGCAGCGCCTCCAGTTCGACAGGGAACTATGGCTACACCTTC.

This clone was seen more than once but under ten times. The V gene is TRBV4-2, the J gene TRBJ2-5; 8 bases are a match to TRBD2. V gave up 3 bases and J gave up 5 bases; unmatched junction bases: 5. Germline assignment: CDR1 LGHNA and CDR2 YNFKEQ. This CDR3 spans 14 amino acids. CDR3 sequence: CASSHLAGLETQYF. In DNA form, the CDR3 reads TGTGCCAGCAGCCACCTAGCGGGCCTGGAGACCCAGTACTTC.

This clone was recorded only once. The chain is built from TRBV27 and TRBJ1-2; D unclear. The ends were cut back, 1 base at V and 2 bases at J, with 11 bases in the middle. Germline CDR1 reads MNHEY; CDR2 reads SMNVEV (reference sequence). The CDR3 extends over 15 amino acids. The CDR3 here is CASSLFTAANYGYTF. The CDR3 DNA reads TGTGCCAGCAGTTTATTTACAGCGGCGAACTATGGCTACACCTTC.

The chain is built from TRBV6-5 and TRBJ2-2, with no clear D. Per the germline V gene, CDR1 is MNHEY and CDR2 is SVGAGI. V was pared by 5 bases and J by 7 bases, with 11 bases between. This CDR3 has 13 amino acids. CDR3 residues: CASSTRVLGELFF. In DNA, the CDR3 is TGTGCCAGCAGTACAAGGGTTCTCGGGGAGCTGTTTTTT.

The chain combines TRBV5-1 with TRBJ2-1; 11 nucleotides line up with TRBD2. The V gene's germline CDR1 is SGHRS and CDR2 YFSETQ. This CDR3 comprises 16 residues. The V and J ends lost 3 bases and 2 bases, in that order; junction bases with no gene match: 4. The chain's CDR3 is CASSSQTSGAYNEQFF. The CDR3 nucleotides read TGCGCCAGCAGCTCTCAGACTAGCGGGGCCTACAATGAGCAGTTCTTC.

This clone was counted only a few times. The genes are TRBV30 and TRBJ1-6; no reliable D call. V was trimmed by 3 bases and J by 0 bases, leaving 3 bases between them. The CDR3 spans 13 residues. Per the germline V gene, CDR1 is GTSNPN and CDR2 is SVGIG (reference sequence). CDR3 protein: CAWSSSYNSPLHF. The CDR3 nucleotides read TGTGCCTGGAGCAGCTCCTATAATTCACCCCTCCACTTT.

This clone was seen just once. The rearrangement links TRBV29-1 to TRBJ2-7; D may be TRBD1 (5 bases). The CDR3 totals 12 residues. Germline CDR1 and CDR2: SQVTM and ANQGSEA. Deletions cut 7 bases from V and 3 bases from J, with 13 bases between. The CDR3, as DNA: TGCAGCGCCAGGGTGGCGCTCTACGAGCAGTACTTC. This sequence encodes CSARVALYEQYF.

The chain joins TRBV7-2 to TRBJ1-5; 7 nucleotides line up with TRBD1. The J segment lost 7 bases and the V segment lost 2 bases, leaving 8 bases of the junction unmatched. CDR1 and CDR2 from the germline V gene are SGHTA and FQGNSA. The CDR3 runs 15 residues. The CDR3 DNA reads TGTGCCAGCAGCTTATCGCCGACAGGGAACCAGCCCCAGCATTTT. This translates into CASSLSPTGNQPQHF.

The rearrangement joins TRBV6-1 to TRBJ1-1; D unclear. Germline loops: CDR1 MNHNS, CDR2 SASEGT. The CDR3 contains 14 residues. Deletions cut 4 bases from V and 1 base from J, with 10 bases between. CDR3 amino acids: CASSVGAENTEAFF. CDR3 nucleotides: TGTGCCAGCAGTGTGGGCGCGGAGAACACTGAAGCTTTCTTT.

V gene TRBV11-1 combines with J gene TRBJ1-2; a weak D match, TRBD1 (5 bases). Deletions cut 5 bases from V and 5 bases from J, with 21 bases between. CDR1 is SGHAT and CDR2 is FQDESV in the germline V gene (reference sequence). This CDR3 spans 16 amino acids. CDR3 loop: CASSGSVFGTAYGYTF. Here the CDR3 DNA reads TGTGCCAGCAGCGGGTCGGTGTTTGGGACGGCGTATGGCTACACCTTC.

The rearrangement uses TRBV2 and TRBJ2-1; D ambiguous. V gave up 7 bases and J gave up 10 bases, with 11 bases separating them. CDR1 and CDR2 from the germline V gene are SNHLY and FYNNEI. The CDR3 consists of 11 residues. The CDR3 nucleotides are TGTGCCAGCACCCGGGCTGGGGAGCAGTTCTTC. As protein: CASTRAGEQFF.

The chain links TRBV27 to TRBJ1-1; 8 bases are shared with TRBD1. The J segment lost 4 bases and the V segment lost 6 bases, leaving 16 bases of the junction unmatched. This CDR3 contains 17 residues. CDR1 is MNHEY and CDR2 is SMNVEV in the germline V gene (reference sequence). The CDR3 DNA sequence: TGTGCCAGCAGATCAGGACACAGGGGGTCGTTGAGCACTGAAGCTTTCTTT. Its translation is CASRSGHRGSLSTEAFF.

This clone was observed once. This sequence joins TRBV5-1 and TRBJ2-1; D is unclear. Germline CDR1 reads SGHRS; CDR2 reads YFSETQ. Trimming pared 3 bases from V and 7 bases from J, leaving 5 bases between. The CDR3 contains 11 residues. CDR3 in amino acids: CASSSHNEQFF. CDR3 nucleotides: TGCGCCAGCAGCTCCCATAATGAGCAGTTCTTC.

The chain recombines TRBV30 with TRBJ2-7, with a weak D call TRBD1 (5 bases). Trimming cost V 0 bases and J 3 bases, with 12 bases left between them. CDR1 is GTSNPN, CDR2 SVGIG, per germline (reference sequence). The CDR3 runs 14 residues. The CDR3 DNA follows: TGTGCCTGGAGTGTAAAGAACAGGCGCTACGAGCAGTACTTC. This translates into CAWSVKNRRYEQYF.

The CDR3 region is CASSPSPGQEETQYF. The CDR3 DNA is TGTGCCAGCAGCCCAAGTCCCGGACAGGAAGAGACCCAGTACTTC. The rearrangement joins TRBV9 to TRBJ2-5; 7 positions agree with TRBD1. This CDR3 has 15 amino acids. The germline CDR1 and CDR2 sequences are SGDLS and YYNGEE. With V trimmed by 4 bases and J by 3 bases, 9 bases remained unmatched.

The chain employs TRBV28 and TRBJ2-7; 8 bases line up with TRBD2. Germline V gives CDR1 MDHEN, CDR2 SYDVKM. V shed 5 bases and J 5 bases; nucleotides not matched to a gene: 8. CDR3 length equals 14 residues. CDR3 nucleotides: TGTGCCAGCAGTCTCTTTAGAGCGGGGGACGAGCAGTACTTC. Residues: CASSLFRAGDEQYF.

DNA for the CDR3: TGTGCCAGCAGCTACCAACAGGGACACTCTGGAAACACCATATATTTT. It is translated as CASSYQQGHSGNTIYF. The rearrangement links TRBV7-8 to TRBJ1-3; tentative D call: TRBD1 (6 bases). Per germline, CDR1 SGHVS and CDR2 FQNEAQ. This CDR3 is 16 amino acids long. V was shortened by 4 bases and J by 0 bases, with 13 bases between the two germline ends. The entire variable domain, with the rest obtained from reference TRBV7-8 and TRBJ1-3, is as follows: GAGVSQSPRYKVAKRGQDVALRCDPISGHVSLFWYQQALGQGPEFLTYFQNEAQLDKSGLPSDRFFAERPEGSVSTLKIQRTQQEDSAVYLCASSYQQGHSGNTIYFGEGSWLTVV.

The chain combines TRBV6-4 with TRBJ1-1; weak D call: TRBD1 (5 bases). The CDR3 runs 13 residues. Trimming pared 6 bases from V and 13 bases from J, leaving 21 bases between. The V gene's germline CDR1 is MRHNA and CDR2 SNTAGT. CDR3 DNA sequence: TGTGCCAGCAGCCTACAGGACCAATCTCCGGTTTTCTTT. Encoded protein: CASSLQDQSPVFF.

The chain combines TRBV5-1 with TRBJ2-6; D is perhaps TRBD1 or TRBD2 (6 bases each). The CDR3 runs 18 residues. Germline lookup yields CDR1 SGHRS and CDR2 YFSETQ. The V and J ends lost 1 base and 2 bases respectively, with 16 bases between them. Here the CDR3 DNA reads TGCGCCAGCAGCTTGTTCAGTATGGGGGGCGCTGGGGCCAACGTCCTGACTTTC. It translates to CASSLFSMGGAGANVLTF.

This clone was found a few times. In DNA form, the CDR3 reads TGTGCCTGGAGGCCCTTCGGGAACACTGAAGCTTTCTTT. Protein product: CAWRPFGNTEAFF. The chain is built from TRBV30 and TRBJ1-1, with D unclear. Germline assignment: CDR1 GTSNPN and CDR2 SVGIG (reference sequence). CDR3 length: 13 amino acids. The ends were cut back, 3 bases at V and 1 base at J, with 9 bases in the middle.

This chain's CDR3 is CASSLTTGVGSYEQYF. The CDR3 nucleotides read TGTGCCAGCTCACTGACCACAGGGGTTGGCTCCTACGAGCAGTACTTC. The V call is TRBV18, the J call TRBJ2-7, with 7 nucleotides matching TRBD1. Trimming took 4 bases from V and 0 from J; bases not matched to a gene: 9. This CDR3 comprises 16 residues. CDR1 and CDR2 from the germline V gene are KGHSH and LQKENI.